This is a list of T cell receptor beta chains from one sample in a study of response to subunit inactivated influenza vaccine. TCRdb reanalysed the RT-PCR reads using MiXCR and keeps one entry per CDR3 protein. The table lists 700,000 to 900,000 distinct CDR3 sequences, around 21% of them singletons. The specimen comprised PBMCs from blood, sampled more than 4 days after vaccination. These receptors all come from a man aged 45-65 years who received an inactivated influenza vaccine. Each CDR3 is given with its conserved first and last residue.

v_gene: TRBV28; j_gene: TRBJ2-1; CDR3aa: CASKGGTSSNEQFF
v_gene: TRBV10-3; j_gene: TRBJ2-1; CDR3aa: CAISELAADNEQFF
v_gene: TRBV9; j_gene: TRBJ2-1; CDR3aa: CASSVEIETSGIHEQFF
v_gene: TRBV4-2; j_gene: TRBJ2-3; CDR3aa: CASSQTGTSGAYFRDTQYF
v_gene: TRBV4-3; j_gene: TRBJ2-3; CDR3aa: CASSQAPSDRQGSTDTQYF
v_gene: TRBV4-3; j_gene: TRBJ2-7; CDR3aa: CASSQDGEIGSYEQYF
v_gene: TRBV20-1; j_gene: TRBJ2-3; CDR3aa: CSARDGASRTDTQYF
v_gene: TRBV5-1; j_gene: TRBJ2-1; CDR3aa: CASSLVGAGGPINEQFF
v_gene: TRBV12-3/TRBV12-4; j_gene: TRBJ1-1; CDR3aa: CASSPDSIYTEAFF
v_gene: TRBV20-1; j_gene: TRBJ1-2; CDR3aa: CSVRVGYDYGYTF
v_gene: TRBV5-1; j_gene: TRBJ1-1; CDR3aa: CASSSWTGAMNTEAFF
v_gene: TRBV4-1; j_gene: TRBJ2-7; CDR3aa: CASSPYGGGEQYF
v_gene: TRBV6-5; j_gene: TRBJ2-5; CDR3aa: CASSSLQPPEYF
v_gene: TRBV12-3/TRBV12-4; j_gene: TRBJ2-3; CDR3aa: CASSYGTATDTQYF
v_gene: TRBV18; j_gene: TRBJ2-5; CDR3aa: CASSRSGSGETQYF
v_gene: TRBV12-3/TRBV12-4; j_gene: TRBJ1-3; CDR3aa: CASSSGLSGNTIYF